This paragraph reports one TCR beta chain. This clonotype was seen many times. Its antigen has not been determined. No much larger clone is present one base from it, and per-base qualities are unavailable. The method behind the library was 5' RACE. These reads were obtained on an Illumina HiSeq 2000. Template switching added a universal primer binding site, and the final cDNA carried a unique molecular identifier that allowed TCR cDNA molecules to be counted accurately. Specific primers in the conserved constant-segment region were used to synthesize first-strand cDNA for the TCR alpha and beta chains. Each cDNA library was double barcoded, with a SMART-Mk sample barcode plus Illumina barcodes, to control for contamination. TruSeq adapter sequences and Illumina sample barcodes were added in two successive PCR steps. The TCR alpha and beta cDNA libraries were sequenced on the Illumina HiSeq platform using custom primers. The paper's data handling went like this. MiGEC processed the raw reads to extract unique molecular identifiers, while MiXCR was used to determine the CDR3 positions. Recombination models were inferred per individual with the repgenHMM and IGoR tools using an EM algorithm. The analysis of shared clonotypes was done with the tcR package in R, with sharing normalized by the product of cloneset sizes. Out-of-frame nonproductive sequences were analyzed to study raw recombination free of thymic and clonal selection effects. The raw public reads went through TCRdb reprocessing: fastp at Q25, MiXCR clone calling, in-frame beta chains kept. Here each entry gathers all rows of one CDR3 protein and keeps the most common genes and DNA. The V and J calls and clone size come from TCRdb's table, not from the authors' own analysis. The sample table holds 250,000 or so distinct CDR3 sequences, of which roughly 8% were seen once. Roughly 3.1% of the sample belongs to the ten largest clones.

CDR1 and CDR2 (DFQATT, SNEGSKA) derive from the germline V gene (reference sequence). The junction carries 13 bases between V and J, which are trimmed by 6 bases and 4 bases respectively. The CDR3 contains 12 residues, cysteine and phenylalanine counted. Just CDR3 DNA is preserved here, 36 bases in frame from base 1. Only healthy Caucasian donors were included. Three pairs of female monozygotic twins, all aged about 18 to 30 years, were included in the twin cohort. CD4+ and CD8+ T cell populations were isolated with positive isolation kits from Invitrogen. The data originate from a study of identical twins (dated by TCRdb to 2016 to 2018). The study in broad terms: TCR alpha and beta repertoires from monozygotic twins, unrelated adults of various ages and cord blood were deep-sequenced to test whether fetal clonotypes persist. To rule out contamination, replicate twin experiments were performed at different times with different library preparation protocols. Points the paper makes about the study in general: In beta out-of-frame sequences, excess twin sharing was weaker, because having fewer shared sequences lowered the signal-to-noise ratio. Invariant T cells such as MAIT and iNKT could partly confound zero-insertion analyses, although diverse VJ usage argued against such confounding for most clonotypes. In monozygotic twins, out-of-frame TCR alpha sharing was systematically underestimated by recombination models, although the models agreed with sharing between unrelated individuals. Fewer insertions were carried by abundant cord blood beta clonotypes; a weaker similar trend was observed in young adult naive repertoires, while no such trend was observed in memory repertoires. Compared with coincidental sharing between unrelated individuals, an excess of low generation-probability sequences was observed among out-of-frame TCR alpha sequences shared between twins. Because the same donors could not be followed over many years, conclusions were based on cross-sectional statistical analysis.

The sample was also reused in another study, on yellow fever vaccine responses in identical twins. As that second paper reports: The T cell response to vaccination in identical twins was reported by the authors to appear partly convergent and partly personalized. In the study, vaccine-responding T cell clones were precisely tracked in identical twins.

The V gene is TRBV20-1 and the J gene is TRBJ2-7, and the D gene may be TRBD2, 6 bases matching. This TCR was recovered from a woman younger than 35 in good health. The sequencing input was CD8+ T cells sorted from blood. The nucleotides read TGCAGTGCCCGGGTCGCGGGGTACGAGCAGTACTTC. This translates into CSARVAGYEQYF.